Shown below are 6 T cell receptor beta chains from a single sample sequenced in a study of breast tumors, draining lymph nodes, adjacent tissues. Breast cancer patients provided tissue from their axillary draining lymph nodes. TCRdb ran MiXCR on the multiplex PCR reads and lists one entry per CDR3 protein. The repertoire holds some 200,000 distinct CDR3 sequences, approximately 33% seen once, with more than 4% in the top ten. The sequencing sample was made of axillary lymph node tissue. All receptors derive from a female donor with breast cancer. Some clones in this sample may be carry-over from other donors' samples.

This clonotype was counted ten times or more. The J gene is TRBJ1-2, the V gene TRBV3-1; TRBD1 is a possible D gene (5 bases). The germline V gene encodes CDR1 LGHDT and CDR2 YNNKEL (reference sequence). Trimming shortened V by 3 bases and J by 4 bases, and 9 bases separated the two germline ends. The CDR3 loop spans 13 amino acids. Written as DNA, the CDR3 is TGTGCCAGCAGCCACATGGGGGGCTATGGCTACACCTTC. This codes for CASSHMGGYGYTF.

This clonotype was counted many times. The gene calls are TRBV20-1 and TRBJ2-3; perhaps TRBD2 as D (5 bases). The CDR3 is 14 residues long. Germline assignment: CDR1 DFQATT and CDR2 SNEGSKA (reference sequence). Trimming cost V 0 bases and J 2 bases, with 9 bases left between them. The CDR3 here is CSARDLAATDTQYF. CDR3 bases: TGCAGTGCTAGAGACCTAGCAGCCACAGATACGCAGTATTTT.

This clonotype was counted at least ten times. The chain employs TRBV4-1 and TRBJ2-5, with D tentatively TRBD1 (8 bases). This CDR3 contains 15 residues. Germline V gene data show CDR1 as MGHRA and CDR2 as YSYEKL. Trimming removed 1 base at V and 5 bases at J, with 14 bases between. As DNA, the CDR3 is TGCGCCAGCAGCCAAGTCTACAGGGGGGGCGAGACCCAGTACTTC. Amino acid sequence: CASSQVYRGGETQYF.

The chain is built from TRBV9 and TRBJ1-2; D unclear. The CDR3 has 13 residues. Between the trimmed V and J ends, which lost 0 bases and 12 bases, there was a span of 15 bases. Germline V CDR1 and CDR2: SGDLS, YYNGEE. The CDR3 DNA reads as TGTGCCAGCAGCGTAGGTCTAACTATGGAAAACACCTTC. Protein product: CASSVGLTMENTF.

The table lists this clonotype with many counts. This chain uses TRBV20-1 with TRBJ1-3, with D uncertain. The CDR3 sequence is 14 residues long. Germline assignment: CDR1 DFQATT and CDR2 SNEGSKA (reference sequence). V shed 6 bases and J shed 4 bases, with 16 bases lying between them. CDR3 nucleotide sequence: TGCAGTGCCACCGACCCTTTAGGGGGAAACACCATATATTTT. The encoded protein is CSATDPLGGNTIYF.

This clonotype was detected many times. This chain uses TRBV7-9 with TRBJ1-4; D possibly corresponds to TRBD1 (6 bases). Germline loops: CDR1 SEHNR, CDR2 FQNEAQ (reference sequence). The CDR3 is 15 residues long. The V gene lost 6 bases and the J gene lost 7 bases, with 18 bases spanning the gap. The CDR3 nucleotides are TGTGCCAGCAGACCCTACAGGGCCCGAGGTGAAAAACTGTTTTTT. Amino acids: CASRPYRARGEKLFF.